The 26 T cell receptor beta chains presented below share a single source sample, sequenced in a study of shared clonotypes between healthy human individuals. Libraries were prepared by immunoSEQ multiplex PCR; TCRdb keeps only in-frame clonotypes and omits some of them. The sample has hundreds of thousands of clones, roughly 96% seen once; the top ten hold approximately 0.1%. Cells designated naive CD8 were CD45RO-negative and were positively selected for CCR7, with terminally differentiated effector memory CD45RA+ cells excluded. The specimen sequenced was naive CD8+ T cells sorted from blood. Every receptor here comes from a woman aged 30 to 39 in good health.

CDR3 nucleotide sequence: TGCGCCAGCAGCTTGGAGCGTAGCGTTGACAATGAGCAGTTCTTC. Translation: CASSLERSVDNEQFF. This chain uses TRBV5-1 with TRBJ2-1, with D possibly TRBD2 on 5 matching bases. CDR1 and CDR2 (germline): SGHRS, YFSETQ. The length of the CDR3 is 15 residues. Trimming pared 0 bases from V and 5 bases from J, leaving 12 bases between.

CDR3 DNA: TGTGCCAGCAGCGGATTTGACAGCGTCGTATACGAGCAGTACTTC. Translation gives CASSGFDSVVYEQYF. The genes are TRBV5-4 and TRBJ2-7, with D perhaps TRBD1 (5 bases). This CDR3 has 15 amino acids. Per germline, CDR1 SGHNT and CDR2 YYREEE (reference sequence). V was trimmed by 4 bases and J by 4 bases, leaving 18 bases between them.

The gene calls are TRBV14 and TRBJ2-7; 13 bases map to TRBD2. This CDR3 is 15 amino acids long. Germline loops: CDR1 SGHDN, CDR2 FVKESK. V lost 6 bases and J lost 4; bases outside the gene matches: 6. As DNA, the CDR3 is TGTGCCAGCAGTCGAAGACTAGCGGGAGGATACGAGCAGTACTTC. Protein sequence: CASSRRLAGGYEQYF.

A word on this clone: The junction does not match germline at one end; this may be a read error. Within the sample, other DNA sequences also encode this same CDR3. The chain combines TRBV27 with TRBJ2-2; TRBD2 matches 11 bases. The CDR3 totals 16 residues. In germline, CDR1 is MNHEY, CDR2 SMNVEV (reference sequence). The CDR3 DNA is TGCGCCAGCAGTCCCCGGGCTAGCGGGAGGTACGGGGAGCTGTTTTTT. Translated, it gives CASSPRASGRYGELFF.

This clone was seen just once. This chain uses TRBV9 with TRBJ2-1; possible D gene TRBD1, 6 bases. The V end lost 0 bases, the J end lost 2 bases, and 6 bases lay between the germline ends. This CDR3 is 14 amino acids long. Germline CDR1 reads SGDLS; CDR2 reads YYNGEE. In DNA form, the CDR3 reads TGTGCCAGCAGCGTAGAGGGGGCCTACAATGAGCAGTTCTTC. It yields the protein CASSVEGAYNEQFF.

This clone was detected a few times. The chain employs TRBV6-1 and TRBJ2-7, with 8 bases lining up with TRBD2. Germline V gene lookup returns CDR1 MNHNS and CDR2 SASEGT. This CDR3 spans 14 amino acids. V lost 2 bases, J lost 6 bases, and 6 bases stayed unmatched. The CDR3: CASSESGGSGEQYF. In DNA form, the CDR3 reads TGTGCCAGCAGTGAAAGCGGGGGATCAGGCGAGCAGTACTTC.

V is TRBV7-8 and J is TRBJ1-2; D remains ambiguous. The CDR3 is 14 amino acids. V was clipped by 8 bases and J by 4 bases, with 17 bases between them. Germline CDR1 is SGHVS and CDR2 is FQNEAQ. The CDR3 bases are TGTGCCAGCGCCGGAGACGGTCTAACCTATGGCTACACCTTC. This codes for CASAGDGLTYGYTF.

The CDR3 sequence: CASSFQTVQNANTGELFF. The DNA of the CDR3 is TGTGCCAGCAGCTTCCAGACAGTGCAGAACGCGAACACCGGGGAGCTGTTTTTT. This rearrangement joins TRBV7-4 to TRBJ2-2; tentative D call: TRBD1 (5 bases). The CDR3 is made up of 18 amino acids. The germline V and J ends were trimmed by 3 bases and 0 bases, with 17 bases remaining between them. CDR1 is SGHVT, CDR2 SQSDAQ, per germline.

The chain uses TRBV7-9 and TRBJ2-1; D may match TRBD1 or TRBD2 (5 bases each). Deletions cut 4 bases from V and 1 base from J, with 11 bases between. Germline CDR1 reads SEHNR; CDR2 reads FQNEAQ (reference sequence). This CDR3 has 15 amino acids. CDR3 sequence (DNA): TGTGCCAGCAGCTCCGTGTGGGGGTCCTACAATGAGCAGTTCTTC. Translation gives CASSSVWGSYNEQFF.

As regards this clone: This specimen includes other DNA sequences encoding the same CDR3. The CDR3 protein is CASSGSSGANVLTF. The DNA for the CDR3 is TGTGCCAGCAGCGGCTCCTCTGGGGCCAACGTCCTGACTTTC. The V call is TRBV9, the J call TRBJ2-6, with unresolved D. The germline V gene has CDR1 SGDLS and CDR2 YYNGEE. V was cut by 3 bases and J by 0 bases, with 4 bases left in between. The CDR3 consists of 14 residues. The full variable domain, rest sourced from reference TRBV9 and TRBJ2-6, is DSGVTQTPKHLITATGQRVTLRCSPRSGDLSVYWYQQSLDQGLQFLIQYYNGEERAKGNILERFSAQQFPDLHSELNLSSLELGDSALYFCASSGSSGANVLTFGAGSRLTVL.

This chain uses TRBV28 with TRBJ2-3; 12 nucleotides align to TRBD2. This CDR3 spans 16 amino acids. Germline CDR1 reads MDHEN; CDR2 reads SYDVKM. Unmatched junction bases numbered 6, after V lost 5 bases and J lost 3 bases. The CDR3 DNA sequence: TGTGCCAGCAGTGGACTAGCGGGGACCCCGACAGATACGCAGTATTTT. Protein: CASSGLAGTPTDTQYF.

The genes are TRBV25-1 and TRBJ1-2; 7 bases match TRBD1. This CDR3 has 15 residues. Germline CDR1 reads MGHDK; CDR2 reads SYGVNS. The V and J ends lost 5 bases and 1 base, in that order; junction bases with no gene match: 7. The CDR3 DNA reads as TGTGCCAGCAGTAGCCGGGACAGTCTTAACTATGGCTACACCTTC. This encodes CASSSRDSLNYGYTF.

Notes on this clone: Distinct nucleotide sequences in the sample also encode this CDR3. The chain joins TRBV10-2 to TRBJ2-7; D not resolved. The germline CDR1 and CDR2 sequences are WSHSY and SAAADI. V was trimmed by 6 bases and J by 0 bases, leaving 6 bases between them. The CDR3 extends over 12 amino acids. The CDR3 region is CASSGSSYEQYF. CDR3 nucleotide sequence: TGCGCCAGCAGCGGTAGCTCCTACGAGCAGTACTTC.

The CDR3 spells CASTGELNEKLFF. CDR3 in DNA: TGTGCCAGTACGGGTGAATTGAATGAAAAACTGTTTTTT. The V call is TRBV19, the J call TRBJ1-4; D gene unclear. Looked up from germline, CDR1 is LNHDA and CDR2 is SQIVND (reference sequence). V was cut by 7 bases and J by 5 bases, with 11 bases left in between. The CDR3 runs 13 residues.

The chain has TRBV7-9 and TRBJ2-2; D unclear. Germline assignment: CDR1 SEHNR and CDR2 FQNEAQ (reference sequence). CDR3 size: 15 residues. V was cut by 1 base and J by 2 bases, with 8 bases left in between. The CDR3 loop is CASSLEQVNTGELFF. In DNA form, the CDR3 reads TGTGCCAGCAGCTTAGAGCAGGTCAACACCGGGGAGCTGTTTTTT. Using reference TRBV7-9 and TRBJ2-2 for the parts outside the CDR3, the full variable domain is DTGVSQNPRHKITKRGQNVTFRCDPISEHNRLYWYRQTLGQGPEFLTYFQNEAQLEKSRLLSDRFSAERPKGSFSTLEIQRTEQGDSAMYLCASSLEQVNTGELFFGEGSRLTVL.

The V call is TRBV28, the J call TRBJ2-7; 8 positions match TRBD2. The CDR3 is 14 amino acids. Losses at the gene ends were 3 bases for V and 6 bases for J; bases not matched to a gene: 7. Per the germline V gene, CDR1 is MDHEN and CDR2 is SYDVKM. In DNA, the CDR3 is TGTGCCAGCAGTTTGGCGGGAGGTGAAGGCGAGCAGTACTTC. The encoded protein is CASSLAGGEGEQYF.

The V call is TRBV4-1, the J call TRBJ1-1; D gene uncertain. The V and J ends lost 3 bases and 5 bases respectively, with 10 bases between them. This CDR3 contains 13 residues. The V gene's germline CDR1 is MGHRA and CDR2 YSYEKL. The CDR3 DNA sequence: TGCGCCAGCAGCCATGGACCGGGGACTGAAGCTTTCTTT. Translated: CASSHGPGTEAFF.

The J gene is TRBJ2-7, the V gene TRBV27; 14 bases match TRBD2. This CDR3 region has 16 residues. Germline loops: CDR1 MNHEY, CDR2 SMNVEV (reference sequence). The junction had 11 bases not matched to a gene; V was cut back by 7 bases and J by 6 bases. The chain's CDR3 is CASISSSGTSGGEQYF. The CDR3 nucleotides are TGTGCCAGCATAAGCTCGTCGGGGACTAGCGGGGGCGAGCAGTACTTC.

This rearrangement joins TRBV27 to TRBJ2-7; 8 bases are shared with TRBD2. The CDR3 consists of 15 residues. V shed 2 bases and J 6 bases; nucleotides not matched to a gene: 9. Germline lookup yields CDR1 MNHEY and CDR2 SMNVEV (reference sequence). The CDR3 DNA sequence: TGTGCCAGCAGTTTAGGGAAACGGGGGGGTAGCGAGCAGTACTTC. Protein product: CASSLGKRGGSEQYF.

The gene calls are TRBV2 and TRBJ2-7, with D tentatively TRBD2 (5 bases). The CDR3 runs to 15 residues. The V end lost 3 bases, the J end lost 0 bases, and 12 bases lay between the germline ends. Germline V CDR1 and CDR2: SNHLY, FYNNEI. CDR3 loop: CASSEVAGNSYEQYF. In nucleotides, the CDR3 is TGTGCCAGCAGTGAGGTTGCGGGCAACTCCTACGAGCAGTACTTC.

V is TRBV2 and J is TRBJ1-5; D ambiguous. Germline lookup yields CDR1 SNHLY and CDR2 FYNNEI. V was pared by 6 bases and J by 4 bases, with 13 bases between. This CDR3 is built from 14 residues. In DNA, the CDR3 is TGTGCCAGCAGAATGCAGGATGGGAATCAGCCCCAGCATTTT. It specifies CASRMQDGNQPQHF.

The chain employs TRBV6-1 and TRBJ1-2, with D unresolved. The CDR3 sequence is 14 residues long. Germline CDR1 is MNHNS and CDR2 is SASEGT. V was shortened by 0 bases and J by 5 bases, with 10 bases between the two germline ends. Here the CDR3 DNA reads TGTGCCAGCAGTGAAGCGTTTTCGGTATATGGCTACACCTTC. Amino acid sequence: CASSEAFSVYGYTF.

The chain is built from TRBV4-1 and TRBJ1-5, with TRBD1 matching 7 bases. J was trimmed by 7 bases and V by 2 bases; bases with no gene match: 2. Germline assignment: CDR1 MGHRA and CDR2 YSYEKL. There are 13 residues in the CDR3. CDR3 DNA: TGCGCCAGCAGCCAAACAGGGGAACAGCCCCAGCATTTT. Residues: CASSQTGEQPQHF.

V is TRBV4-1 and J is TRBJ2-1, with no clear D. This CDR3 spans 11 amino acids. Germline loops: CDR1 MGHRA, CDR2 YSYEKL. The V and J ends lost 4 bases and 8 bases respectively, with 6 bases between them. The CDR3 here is CASSRGDEQFF. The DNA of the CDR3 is TGCGCCAGCAGCCGAGGTGATGAGCAGTTCTTC.

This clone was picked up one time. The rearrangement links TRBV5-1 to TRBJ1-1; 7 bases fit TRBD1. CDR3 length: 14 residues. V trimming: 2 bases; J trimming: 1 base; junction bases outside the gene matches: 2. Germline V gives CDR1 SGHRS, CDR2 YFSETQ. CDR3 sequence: CASSFDRANTEAFF. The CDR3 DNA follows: TGCGCCAGCAGCTTCGACAGGGCGAACACTGAAGCTTTCTTT. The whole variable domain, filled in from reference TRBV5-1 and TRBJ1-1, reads KAGVTQTPRYLIKTRGQQVTLSCSPISGHRSVSWYQQTPGQGLQFLFEYFSETQRNKGNFPGRFSGRQFSNSRSEMNVSTLELGDSALYLCASSFDRANTEAFFGQGTRLTVV.

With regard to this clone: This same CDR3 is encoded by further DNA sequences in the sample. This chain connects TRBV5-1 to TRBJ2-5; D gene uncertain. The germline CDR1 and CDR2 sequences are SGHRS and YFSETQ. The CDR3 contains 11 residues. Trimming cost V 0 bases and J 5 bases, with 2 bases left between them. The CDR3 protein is CASSLAETQYF. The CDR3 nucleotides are TGCGCCAGCAGCTTGGCGGAGACCCAGTACTTC.